Presented here are 18 T cell receptor beta chains from one specimen sequenced in a study of shared clonotypes between healthy human individuals. TCRdb keeps only in-frame clones here, not all; method: immunoSEQ multiplex PCR. The sample lists over a million clones, approximately 70% occurring once. Sequenced material: memory CD4+ T cells sorted from blood. Subset: CD45RA-negative fraction. The origin of the receptors is a man younger than 30 in good health.

J is TRBJ2-5 and V is TRBV5-4; D is unclear. This CDR3 spans 14 amino acids. Trimming took 3 bases from V and 1 from J, leaving 10 bases between them. Germline V gene sequence: CDR1 SGHNT, CDR2 YYREEE (reference sequence). Here the CDR3 DNA reads TGTGCCAGCAGCTATGGATCGGGCCAAGAGACCCAGTACTTC. Its translation: CASSYGSGQETQYF.

This clone was counted once. The same CDR3 also results from other DNA sequences found in this sample. The chain links TRBV2 to TRBJ2-2, with 7 bases matching TRBD1. The CDR3 runs 13 residues. Germline V gene data show CDR1 as SNHLY and CDR2 as FYNNEI. After removal of 4 bases from V and 5 bases from J, the junction contained 1 base not matched to a gene. This CDR3 is CASSATGTGELFF. The CDR3 DNA sequence: TGTGCCAGCAGTGCGACAGGGACCGGGGAGCTGTTTTTT.

This clone was counted only a few times. The chain recombines TRBV5-1 with TRBJ2-3; D may be TRBD2 (6 bases). The germline gives CDR1 SGHRS, CDR2 YFSETQ. This CDR3 comprises 17 residues. The V and J ends lost 0 bases and 2 bases respectively, with 16 bases between them. The CDR3 region has the DNA TGCGCCAGCAGCTTGGCCCCTGTAGCGGAGACCACAGATACGCAGTATTTT. Protein product: CASSLAPVAETTDTQYF.

CDR3 residues: CASSYRQGSNEKLFF. The CDR3 region has the DNA TGTGCCAGCAGTTACAGACAGGGGAGTAATGAAAAACTGTTTTTT. The chain couples TRBV6-6 to TRBJ1-4, with 8 bases that match TRBD1. V was clipped by 2 bases and J by 4 bases; unmatched bases: 3. There are 15 residues in the CDR3. CDR1 is MNHNY, CDR2 SVGAGI, per germline (reference sequence).

In its sample, this clone was seen many times. This chain uses TRBV29-1 with TRBJ1-3, with 7 bases aligning to TRBD1. J lost 1 base, V lost 6 bases, and 6 bases had no gene match. This CDR3 comprises 14 residues. CDR1 and CDR2 from the germline V gene are SQVTM and ANQGSEA. The CDR3 loop is CSVGQSASGNTIYF. The CDR3 coding sequence is TGCAGCGTGGGACAGTCCGCGTCTGGAAACACCATATATTTT.

This chain uses TRBV21-1 with TRBJ2-7; the table names TRBD2, a call not compared with the DNA. TRBV21-1 is assigned pseudogene status. This CDR3 has 13 residues. Written as DNA, the CDR3 is TGTGCCAGCAGCAAAGCGGAGGGTAACGAGCAGTACTTC. Protein product: CASSKAEGNEQYF.

This chain links TRBV6-1 with TRBJ1-2; D may be TRBD1 (6 bases). The CDR3 consists of 14 residues. In germline, CDR1 is MNHNS, CDR2 SASEGT. V was shortened by 0 bases and J by 6 bases, with 11 bases between the two germline ends. CDR3 bases: TGTGCCAGCAGTGAAGCGCTTAGGACAGATGGCTACACCTTC. Translated, it gives CASSEALRTDGYTF.

The chain couples TRBV30 to TRBJ2-7, with D possibly TRBD1 on 5 matching bases. Between the trimmed V and J ends, which lost 2 bases and 4 bases, there was a span of 9 bases. The CDR3 is made up of 12 amino acids. Germline lookup yields CDR1 GTSNPN and CDR2 SVGIG (reference sequence). The CDR3 reads CAWSPTAYEQYF. The CDR3 DNA sequence: TGTGCCTGGAGTCCGACAGCTTACGAGCAGTACTTC.

This sequence joins TRBV19 and TRBJ2-7; D gene unclear. This CDR3 has 11 amino acids. Germline V gene data show CDR1 as LNHDA and CDR2 as SQIVND (reference sequence). Trimming cost V 11 bases and J 6 bases, with 14 bases left between them. The CDR3 DNA sequence: TGTGCCCGAAAGAAGGTGGGCGAGCAGTACTTC. It yields the protein CARKKVGEQYF.

CDR3 bases: TGTGCCAGCAGCCTCTACGAGCAGTACTTC. Encoded protein: CASSLYEQYF. The chain links TRBV6-5 to TRBJ2-7; D uncertain. V shed 6 bases and J shed 3 bases, with 3 bases lying between them. The CDR3 loop spans 10 amino acids. CDR1 and CDR2 from the germline V gene are MNHEY and SVGAGI.

V and J are TRBV7-2 and TRBJ2-7; D is unresolved. Trimming removed 5 bases from V and 5 bases from J, with 13 bases in between. The CDR3 contains 13 residues. Germline CDR1 and CDR2: SGHTA and FQGNSA. This CDR3 is CASSLRGADEQYF. The CDR3, as DNA: TGTGCCAGCAGCCTGAGAGGCGCGGACGAGCAGTACTTC.

This clone has just a few counts. CDR3 DNA: TGTGCCAGCAGCTTGGCCACGATAGCGGCCTCGATTAGCTCCTACAATGAGCAGTTCTTC. The encoded protein is CASSLATIAASISSYNEQFF. The V gene is TRBV5-4, the J gene TRBJ2-1; weak D call: TRBD2 (6 bases). The CDR3 has 20 amino acids. Trimming removed 0 bases at V and 0 bases at J, with 22 bases between. Germline V gives CDR1 SGHNT, CDR2 YYREEE (reference sequence).

The chain combines TRBV19 with TRBJ2-5; 7 nucleotides align to TRBD2. Trimming took 4 bases from V and 5 from J; bases not matched to a gene: 10. Germline assignment: CDR1 LNHDA and CDR2 SQIVND (reference sequence). This CDR3 has 15 amino acids. The CDR3 is CASSNQRGVMETQYF. CDR3 coding DNA: TGTGCCAGTAGTAACCAACGGGGGGTTATGGAGACCCAGTACTTC.

This chain joins TRBV5-4 and TRBJ2-7; D is possibly TRBD2 (5 bases). Trimming took off 0 bases at V and 0 bases at J, with 10 bases between the two ends. Per germline, CDR1 SGHNT and CDR2 YYREEE (reference sequence). The CDR3 extends over 15 amino acids. This CDR3 reads CASSLARGSSYEQYF. As DNA, the CDR3 is TGTGCCAGCAGCTTGGCCCGAGGGAGCTCCTACGAGCAGTACTTC.

The J gene is TRBJ2-5, the V gene TRBV28, with 11 positions matching TRBD1. The DNA end is a closer match to TRBJ2-7, so the J assignment may be wrong. The CDR3 sequence is 17 residues long. Germline V gives CDR1 MDHEN, CDR2 SYDVKM. The CDR3 region has the DNA TGTGCCAGCAGTGGACAGGGGGCGCGCCCATCCGCGGTCGAGCAGTACTTC. Translation gives CASSGQGARPSAVEQYF.

The V gene is TRBV4-1, the J gene TRBJ2-1, with TRBD1 matching 10 bases. Trimming at V came to 3 bases and at J to 7 bases, leaving 9 bases not matched to a gene. Germline lookup yields CDR1 MGHRA and CDR2 YSYEKL. The CDR3 has 16 amino acids. As DNA, the CDR3 is TGCGCCAGCAGCCACTTGACAGGGGGCATCGTGAATGAGCAGTTCTTC. Encoded protein: CASSHLTGGIVNEQFF.

The V call is TRBV10-1, the J call TRBJ1-1; 10 bases map to TRBD1. CDR3 length: 14 residues. J was trimmed by 4 bases and V by 6 bases; bases with no gene match: 5. Germline V gives CDR1 WNHNN, CDR2 SYGVQD (reference sequence). The CDR3 DNA sequence: TGCGCCAGCAGCCAAGGGACAGGGGCCACTGAAGCTTTCTTT. It specifies CASSQGTGATEAFF.

The count of this clone is one. Here the CDR3 reads CASSYSGRSQETQYF. In DNA form, the CDR3 reads TGTGCCAGCAGCTATAGCGGGAGGAGTCAAGAGACCCAGTACTTC. This rearrangement joins TRBV5-6 to TRBJ2-5, with TRBD2 identical over 10 bases. CDR1 is SGHDT, CDR2 YYEEEE, per germline. The V and J ends lost 3 bases and 2 bases, in that order; junction bases with no gene match: 4. This CDR3 is 15 amino acids long.